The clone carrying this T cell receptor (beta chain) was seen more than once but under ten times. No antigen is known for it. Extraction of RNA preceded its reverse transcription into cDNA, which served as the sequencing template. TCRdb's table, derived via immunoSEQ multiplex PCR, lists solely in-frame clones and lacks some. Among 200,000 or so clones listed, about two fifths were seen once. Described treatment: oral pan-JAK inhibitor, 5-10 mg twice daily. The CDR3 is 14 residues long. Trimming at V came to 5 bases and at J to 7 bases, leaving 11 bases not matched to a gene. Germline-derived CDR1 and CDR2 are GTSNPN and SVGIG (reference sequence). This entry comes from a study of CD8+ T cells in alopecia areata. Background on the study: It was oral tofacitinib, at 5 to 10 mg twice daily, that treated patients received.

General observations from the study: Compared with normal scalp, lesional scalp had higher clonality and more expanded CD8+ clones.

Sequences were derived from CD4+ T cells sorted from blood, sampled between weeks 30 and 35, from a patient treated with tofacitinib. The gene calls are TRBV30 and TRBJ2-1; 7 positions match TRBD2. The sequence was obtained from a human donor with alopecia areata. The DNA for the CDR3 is TGTGCCTGGTCGGCGGGGAGGGCCCGGAATGAGCAGTTCTTC. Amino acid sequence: CAWSAGRARNEQFF.